This is a list of T cell receptor beta chains from one sample in a study of cytomegalovirus exposure and HLA in healthy donors. TCRdb keeps only in-frame clones here, not all; method: immunoSEQ multiplex PCR. Among hundreds of thousands of clones listed, just under 80% were seen once. Input material: PBMCs. These receptors were collected from a boy younger than 18 in good health and CMV-seronegative. The CDR3 runs from the conserved cysteine through the conserved F or W. The D gene is left open where the match is weak. Clone size is given for some rows only: seen once, a few or many times, or a class if the clone is expanded.

size	D	V	J	CDR3	DNA
-	-	TRBV4-1	TRBJ1-5	CASSQDLRLNSNQPQHF	TGCGCCAGCAGCCAAGACTTACGGTTAAATAGCAATCAGCCCCAGCATTTT
-	TRBD1	TRBV5-4	TRBJ1-3	CASSLGQGRNTIYF	TGTGCCAGCAGCTTGGGACAGGGACGAAACACCATATATTTT
-	-	TRBV6-4	TRBJ1-2	CASSKESGQIHNYGYTF	TGTGCCAGCAGCAAAGAGAGTGGACAGATCCATAACTATGGCTACACCTTC
-	TRBD1	TRBV30	TRBJ2-7	CAWRTGGAQYF	TGTGCCTGGAGGACAGGGGGTGCGCAGTACTTC
-	-	TRBV6-1	TRBJ1-2	CASSEGGGYGYTF	TGTGCCAGCAGTGAAGGGGGCGGCTATGGCTACACCTTC
-	TRBD1	TRBV6-1	TRBJ1-2	CASSEAGTGWMKGYTF	TGTGCCAGCAGTGAAGCGGGGACAGGGTGGATGAAAGGCTACACCTTC
-	TRBD1	TRBV5-8	TRBJ1-2	CASSNRDSYYGYTF	TGTGCCAGCAGCAACCGGGACAGTTACTATGGCTACACCTTC
-	-	TRBV18	TRBJ2-7	CASSPRWELGEQYF	TGTGCCAGCTCACCAAGGTGGGAACTAGGCGAGCAGTACTTC
-	-	TRBV6-6	TRBJ2-7	CASSYSAGHEQYF	TGTGCCAGCAGTTACTCGGCGGGCCACGAGCAGTACTTC
-	-	TRBV5-1	TRBJ1-4	CASSRTRANEKLFF	TGCGCCAGCAGTCGGACACGGGCAAATGAAAAACTGTTTTTT
-	-	TRBV5-4	TRBJ2-7	CASSFDLAGDTHEQYF	TGTGCCAGCAGCTTCGATCTGGCGGGGGACACCCACGAGCAGTACTTC
-	-	TRBV5-1	TRBJ1-2	CASSFAGEDGYTF	TGCGCCAGCAGCTTCGCAGGGGAAGATGGCTACACCTTC
few	-	TRBV7-8	TRBJ2-1	CASSHRMLATIISYNEQFF	TGTGCCAGCAGCCACCGGATGCTAGCGACTATAATCTCCTACAATGAGCAGTTCTTC
-	TRBD2	TRBV5-1	TRBJ2-1	CASSLGLAAVDEQFF	TGCGCCAGCAGCTTGGGACTAGCGGCGGTCGATGAGCAGTTCTTC
-	TRBD1	TRBV19	TRBJ1-4	CASSIQTGIVEKLFF	TGTGCCAGTAGTATCCAGACAGGGATTGTTGAAAAACTGTTTTTT
-	TRBD1	TRBV4-1	TRBJ2-5	CASSQGQGGETQYF	TGCGCCAGCAGCCAGGGACAGGGAGGAGAGACCCAGTACTTC
few	-	TRBV21-1	TRBJ1-1	CASTNNRATEAFF	TGTGCCAGCACCAACAACAGGGCCACTGAAGCTTTCTTT
-	-	TRBV9	TRBJ2-3	CASSPFGDGVTDTQYF	TGTGCCAGCAGCCCCTTCGGAGACGGGGTAACAGATACGCAGTATTTT
-	-	TRBV2	TRBJ1-2	CASRGDYNYGYTF	TGTGCCAGCCGCGGGGATTATAACTATGGCTACACCTTC
-	-	TRBV30	TRBJ1-6	CAWSFPGHYNSPLHF	TGTGCCTGGAGTTTTCCGGGACATTATAATTCACCCCTCCACTTT
-	TRBD2	TRBV6-5	TRBJ2-1	CASSSRGAGGWFF	TGTGCCAGCAGTTCCCGAGGAGCGGGAGGGTGGTTCTTC
few	TRBD2	TRBV6-4	TRBJ2-2	CATQAGENTGELFF	TGTGCCACTCAAGCGGGGGAGAACACCGGGGAGCTGTTTTTT
-	-	TRBV5-4	TRBJ1-1	CASSNFHLSRGNTEAFF	TGTGCCAGCAGCAACTTCCACCTCTCTAGGGGGAACACTGAAGCTTTCTTT
-	-	TRBV30	TRBJ1-1	CAWSPQRNEAFF	TGTGCCTGGAGTCCACAGAGAAATGAAGCTTTCTTT
-	-	TRBV11-2	TRBJ1-6	CASSPKRARSSYNSPLHF	TGTGCCAGCAGCCCAAAGAGGGCAAGGAGCTCCTATAATTCACCCCTCCACTTT
-	TRBD1	TRBV11-3	TRBJ1-1	CASTGQGALPPEAFF	TGTGCCAGCACCGGACAGGGGGCCCTCCCCCCTGAAGCTTTCTTT
once	-	TRBV5-1	TRBJ2-5	CASSPEGNTQYF	TGCGCCAGCAGCCCCGAGGGTAATACCCAGTACTTC
-	TRBD2	TRBV11-2	TRBJ2-1	CASSSRTSGRTFYNEQFF	TGTGCCAGCAGCTCCCGGACTAGCGGGAGGACCTTCTACAATGAGCAGTTCTTC
-	-	TRBV7-2	TRBJ1-1	CASSLAQGRSGTEAFF	TGTGCCAGCAGCTTAGCGCAGGGGCGGTCAGGCACTGAAGCTTTCTTT
-	TRBD2	TRBV19	TRBJ2-5	CASRRSGRAEETQYF	TGTGCCAGTAGACGAAGCGGGAGGGCCGAAGAGACCCAGTACTTC
-	-	TRBV11-2	TRBJ1-1	CAIPGRNF	TGTGCCATTCCAGGAAGGAACTTT
-	-	TRBV25-1	TRBJ1-1	CASSEFLGLAEAFF	TGTGCCAGCAGTGAATTTTTGGGGCTCGCTGAAGCTTTCTTT
-	TRBD1	TRBV7-8	TRBJ2-5	CASSRPRTRDSGGETQYF	TGTGCCAGCAGCCGACCGCGCACCCGGGACAGTGGGGGAGAGACCCAGTACTTC
-	-	TRBV7-3	TRBJ2-7	CASSLRGHPYEQYF	TGTGCCAGCAGCTTGCGGGGCCATCCCTACGAGCAGTACTTC
-	TRBD1	TRBV29-1	TRBJ1-1	CSAVGTAMNTEAFF	TGCAGCGCCGTCGGGACAGCCATGAACACTGAAGCTTTCTTT
-	-	TRBV21-1	TRBJ2-3	CASNLAGERTDTQYF	TGTGCCAGCAACTTAGCGGGAGAGAGGACAGATACGCAGTATTTT
-	TRBD1	TRBV7-3	TRBJ1-6	CASSGTGLNSPLHF	TGTGCCAGCTCTGGGACAGGTCTCAATTCACCCCTCCACTTT
-	-	TRBV4-1	TRBJ1-5	CASSPSPGNQPQHF	TGCGCCAGCAGCCCCTCCCCGGGAAATCAGCCCCAGCATTTT
-	-	TRBV29-1	TRBJ1-6	CSVAGTGNSPLHF	TGCAGCGTTGCGGGAACGGGCAATTCACCCCTCCACTTT
-	-	TRBV7-6	TRBJ2-7	CASSLPGGVEQYF	TGTGCCAGCAGCTTACCAGGAGGGGTCGAGCAGTACTTC
once	TRBD2	TRBV11-3	TRBJ2-7	CASSLGRFYEQYF	TGTGCCAGCAGCCTCGGGAGGTTCTACGAGCAGTACTTC
few	-	TRBV2	TRBJ1-1	CASSAWGGETEAFF	TGTGCCAGCAGTGCTTGGGGTGGGGAGACTGAAGCTTTCTTT
-	TRBD1	TRBV11-2	TRBJ2-7	CASSLLGTGSEQYF	TGTGCCAGCAGCCTGCTTGGGACAGGGAGCGAGCAGTACTTC
-	-	TRBV10-2	TRBJ1-2	CASSESARNYGYTF	TGCGCCAGCAGTGAGTCGGCCAGAAACTATGGCTACACCTTC
once	TRBD1	TRBV29-1	TRBJ2-3	CSGEQGLTTDTQYF	TGCAGCGGGGAACAGGGGTTAACCACAGATACGCAGTATTTT
-	TRBD1	TRBV29-1	TRBJ1-5	CSASLGQGVEQPQHF	TGCAGCGCCTCCTTGGGACAGGGAGTGGAGCAGCCCCAGCATTTT